A selection of T cell receptor beta chains follows, all from one sample in a study of identical twins. MiXCR was run by TCRdb on the 5' RACE reads, yielding one entry per CDR3 protein. Of about 470,000 distinct CDR3 sequences in the sample, approximately 25% were seen once. Another study also made use of these data, one on T cells expressing NK-cell markers.

Sequenced: CD4+ T cells sorted from blood. The receptors come from a woman under 30 in good health. CDR3s include the opening cysteine and the closing phenylalanine or tryptophan. A D gene is named only where the DNA matches it firmly. Clone size is given for some rows only: seen once, a few or many times, or a class if the clone is expanded.

CDR3aa	CDR3nt	j_gene	d_gene	abundance	v_gene
CASSYRDYRETQYF	TGTGCCAGCAGTTACCGGGACTATAGAGAGACCCAGTACTTC	TRBJ2-5	TRBD2	few	TRBV6-5
CASSQEGRVAFF	TGTGCCAGCAGCCAAGAAGGGAGAGTAGCTTTCTTT	TRBJ1-1	.	few	TRBV4-2
CAIRAFTGANNSPLHF	TGTGCCATCAGGGCCTTCACAGGGGCGAATAATTCACCCCTCCACTTT	TRBJ1-6	TRBD1	.	TRBV10-3
CASSYRGDEAFF	TGTGCCAGCAGTTATCGGGGGGACGAAGCTTTCTTT	TRBJ1-1	.	few	TRBV6-6
CASSEFGTRSGELFF	TGCGCCAGCAGTGAGTTTGGGACTAGGTCCGGGGAGCTGTTTTTT	TRBJ2-2	TRBD2	.	TRBV10-2
CSARVLKQGQGVLNEQYF	TGCAGTGCTAGAGTCCTTAAACAAGGACAGGGGGTTCTGAACGAGCAGTACTTC	TRBJ2-7	TRBD1	.	TRBV20-1
CASREATSTDTQYF	TGTGCCAGCCGGGAAGCCACTAGCACAGATACGCAGTATTTT	TRBJ2-3	.	.	TRBV5-5
CAIGGAGANVLTF	TGTGCCATAGGGGGCGCTGGGGCCAACGTCCTGACTTTC	TRBJ2-6	TRBD1	.	TRBV10-3
CASSQQVLETQYF	TGCGCCAGCAGCCAACAGGTCCTAGAGACCCAGTACTTC	TRBJ2-5	.	.	TRBV4-3
CASRNQGAGYTF	TGTGCCAGCAGAAATCAGGGGGCTGGCTACACCTTC	TRBJ1-2	TRBD1	few	TRBV28
CASRDPEGSYEQYF	TGTGCCAGCAGGGACCCAGAGGGGTCCTACGAGCAGTACTTC	TRBJ2-7	.	.	TRBV2
CSAVEYTGELFF	TGCAGTGCTGTCGAGTACACCGGGGAGCTGTTTTTT	TRBJ2-2	.	.	TRBV20-1
CAISLAGDRNEQYF	TGTGCCATCAGCCTAGCGGGAGATAGGAACGAGCAGTACTTC	TRBJ2-7	TRBD2	.	TRBV10-3
CAISEPGGTRHPGGYTF	TGTGCCATCAGTGAACCAGGAGGCACCCGACATCCCGGCGGCTACACCTTC	TRBJ1-2	.	many	TRBV10-3
CASSGGIGLWYEQYF	TGTGCCAGCAGCGGGGGTATAGGACTGTGGTACGAGCAGTACTTC	TRBJ2-7	.	.	TRBV7-8
CASSRFGSGPEQYF	TGTGCCAGCAGCCGCTTTGGAAGCGGGCCCGAGCAGTACTTC	TRBJ2-7	.	.	TRBV7-2
CASSLLASGNTIYF	TGTGCCAGCAGCTTACTGGCCTCTGGAAACACCATATATTTT	TRBJ1-3	.	.	TRBV11-2
CASSFGTSGYTGELFF	TGTGCCAGCAGCTTCGGGACTAGTGGTTACACCGGGGAGCTGTTTTTT	TRBJ2-2	TRBD2	.	TRBV7-2
CASSGAGARNNSPLHF	TGCGCCAGCAGCGGAGCCGGGGCTAGGAATAATTCACCCCTCCACTTT	TRBJ1-6	.	.	TRBV5-1
CASSISDRKQFF	TGTGCCAGCAGCATTAGCGACCGGAAGCAGTTCTTC	TRBJ2-1	.	.	TRBV7-9
CATSRDSYGYTF	TGTGCCACCAGCAGAGACAGTTATGGCTACACCTTC	TRBJ1-2	.	few	TRBV15
CASSLAGVTNEQFF	TGTGCCAGCTCCCTCGCGGGAGTCACCAATGAGCAGTTCTTC	TRBJ2-1	TRBD2	few	TRBV12-3/TRBV12-4
CASSEGSGYTF	TGTGCCAGCAGTGAAGGATCAGGCTACACCTTC	TRBJ1-2	.	.	TRBV2
CSARDHRTGEETQYF	TGCAGTGCTAGAGATCACCGGACAGGGGAGGAGACCCAGTACTTC	TRBJ2-5	TRBD1	few	TRBV20-1
CSARTTGLGYTEAFF	TGCAGTGCCAGAACAACAGGGTTGGGGTACACTGAAGCTTTCTTT	TRBJ1-1	.	.	TRBV20-1
CAIKPQGSSPLHF	TGTGCCATCAAACCACAGGGCAGTTCACCCCTCCACTTT	TRBJ1-6	.	.	TRBV10-3
CASGLVRVRGSVGYTF	TGTGCTAGTGGTTTGGTACGGGTCAGGGGTAGCGTGGGCTACACCTTC	TRBJ1-2	.	.	TRBV12-5
CASSLGEAHTQYF	TGTGCCAGCAGCTTAGGCGAGGCGCATACGCAGTATTTT	TRBJ2-3	.	few	TRBV5-6
CASSFPGSDYNEQFF	TGTGCCAGCAGTTTCCCCGGGAGCGACTACAATGAGCAGTTCTTC	TRBJ2-1	.	few	TRBV12-3/TRBV12-4
CASSESRGGGNEQFF	TGCGCCAGCAGTGAGTCTCGGGGGGGAGGGAATGAGCAGTTCTTC	TRBJ2-1	TRBD2	.	TRBV10-1
CASSESSGATDTQYF	TGCGCCAGCAGTGAATCTAGCGGGGCCACAGATACGCAGTATTTT	TRBJ2-3	TRBD2	.	TRBV10-1
CSARFASNEQFF	TGCAGTGCTAGATTCGCGTCCAATGAGCAGTTCTTC	TRBJ2-1	.	.	TRBV20-1
CASSLWRDLQETQYF	TGTGCCAGCAGCTTATGGCGGGACCTGCAAGAGACCCAGTACTTC	TRBJ2-5	.	.	TRBV7-9
CSARDARRTSGGGETQYF	TGCAGTGCTAGAGACGCCAGAAGGACTAGCGGGGGGGGAGAGACCCAGTACTTC	TRBJ2-5	TRBD2	few	TRBV20-1
CASLAGGNDEQYF	TGTGCCAGCTTAGCGGGAGGAAATGACGAGCAGTACTTC	TRBJ2-7	TRBD2	.	TRBV2
CSAALTTEQFF	TGCAGTGCTGCCCTCACGACTGAGCAGTTCTTC	TRBJ2-1	.	few	TRBV20-1
CASSFQGAYEKLFF	TGCGCCAGCAGCTTCCAGGGGGCGTATGAAAAACTGTTTTTT	TRBJ1-4	TRBD1	.	TRBV5-1
CAISELGLAGENEQFF	TGTGCCATCAGTGAGTTGGGACTAGCGGGAGAAAATGAGCAGTTCTTC	TRBJ2-1	TRBD2	.	TRBV10-3
CASSLVSGQRLYEQYF	TGTGCCAGCAGCTTAGTATCAGGACAAAGGCTGTACGAGCAGTACTTC	TRBJ2-7	.	few	TRBV7-9